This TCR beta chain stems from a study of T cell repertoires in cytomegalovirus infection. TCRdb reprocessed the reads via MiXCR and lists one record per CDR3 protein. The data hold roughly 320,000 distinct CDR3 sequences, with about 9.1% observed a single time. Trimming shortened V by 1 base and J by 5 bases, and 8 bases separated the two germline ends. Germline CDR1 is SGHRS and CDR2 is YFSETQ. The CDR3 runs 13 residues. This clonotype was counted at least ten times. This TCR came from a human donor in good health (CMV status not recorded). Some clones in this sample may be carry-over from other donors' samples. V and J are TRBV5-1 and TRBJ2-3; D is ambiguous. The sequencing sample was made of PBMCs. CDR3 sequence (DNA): TGCGCCAGCAGCTTGTCTCCGGGAGATACGCAGTATTTT. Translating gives CASSLSPGDTQYF.